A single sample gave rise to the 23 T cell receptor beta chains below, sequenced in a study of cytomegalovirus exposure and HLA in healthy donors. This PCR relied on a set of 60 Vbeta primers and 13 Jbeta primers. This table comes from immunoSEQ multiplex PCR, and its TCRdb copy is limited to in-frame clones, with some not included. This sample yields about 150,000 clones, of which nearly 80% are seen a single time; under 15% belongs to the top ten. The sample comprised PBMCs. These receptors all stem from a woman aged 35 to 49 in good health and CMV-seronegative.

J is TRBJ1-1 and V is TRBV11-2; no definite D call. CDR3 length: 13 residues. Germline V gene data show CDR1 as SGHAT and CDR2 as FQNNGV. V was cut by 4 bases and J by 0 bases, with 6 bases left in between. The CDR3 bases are TGTGCCAGCAGCTCACTGATGAACACTGAAGCTTTCTTT. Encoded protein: CASSSLMNTEAFF.

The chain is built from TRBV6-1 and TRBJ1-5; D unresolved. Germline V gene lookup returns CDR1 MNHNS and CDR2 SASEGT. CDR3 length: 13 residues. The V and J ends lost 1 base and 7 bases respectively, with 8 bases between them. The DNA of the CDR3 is TGTGCCAGCAGTGAAGGGTCAGTCCAGCCCCAGCATTTT. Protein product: CASSEGSVQPQHF.

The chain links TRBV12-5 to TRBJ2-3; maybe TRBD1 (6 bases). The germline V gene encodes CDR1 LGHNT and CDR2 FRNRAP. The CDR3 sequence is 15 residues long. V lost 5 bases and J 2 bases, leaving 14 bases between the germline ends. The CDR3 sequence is CASGTARTDTDTQYF. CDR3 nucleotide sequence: TGTGCTAGTGGTACCGCCCGGACAGACACAGATACGCAGTATTTT.

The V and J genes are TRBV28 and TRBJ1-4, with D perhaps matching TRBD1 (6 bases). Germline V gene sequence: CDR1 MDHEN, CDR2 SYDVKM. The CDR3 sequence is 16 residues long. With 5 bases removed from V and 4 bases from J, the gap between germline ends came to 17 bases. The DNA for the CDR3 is TGTGCCAGCAGTCCCCCCGGGACAAGGATTAATGAAAAACTGTTTTTT. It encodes CASSPPGTRINEKLFF.

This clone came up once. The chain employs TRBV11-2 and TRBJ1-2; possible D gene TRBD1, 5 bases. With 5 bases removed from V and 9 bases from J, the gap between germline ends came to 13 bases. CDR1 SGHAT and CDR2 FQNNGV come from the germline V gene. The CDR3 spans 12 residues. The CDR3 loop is CASSTLQGSYTF. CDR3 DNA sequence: TGTGCCAGCAGCACACTGCAGGGTAGCTACACCTTC.

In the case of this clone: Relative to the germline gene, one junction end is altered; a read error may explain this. Here the CDR3 DNA reads TGTGCCAGCAGCCCTTGGGCAGGTCCACTCTCTGGGGCCAACGGCCTGACTTTC. Translating it yields CASSPWAGPLSGANGLTF. V usage is TRBV7-8 and J usage is TRBJ2-6, with a tentative D call TRBD1 (5 bases). Germline V lookup: CDR1 SGHVS, CDR2 FQNEAQ. CDR3 length: 18 residues.

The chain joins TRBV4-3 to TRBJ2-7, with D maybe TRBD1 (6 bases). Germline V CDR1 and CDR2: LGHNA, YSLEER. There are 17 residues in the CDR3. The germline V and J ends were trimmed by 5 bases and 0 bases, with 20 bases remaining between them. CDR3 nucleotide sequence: TGCGCCAGCAGCTCTCAGGGGACGGGGCGGAGCTCCTACGAGCAGTACTTC. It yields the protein CASSSQGTGRSSYEQYF.

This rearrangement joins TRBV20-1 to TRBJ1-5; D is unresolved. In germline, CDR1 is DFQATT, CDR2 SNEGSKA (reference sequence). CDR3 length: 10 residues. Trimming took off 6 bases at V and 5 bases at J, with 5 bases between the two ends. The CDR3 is CSAGDQPQHF. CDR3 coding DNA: TGCAGTGCCGGGGATCAGCCCCAGCATTTT.

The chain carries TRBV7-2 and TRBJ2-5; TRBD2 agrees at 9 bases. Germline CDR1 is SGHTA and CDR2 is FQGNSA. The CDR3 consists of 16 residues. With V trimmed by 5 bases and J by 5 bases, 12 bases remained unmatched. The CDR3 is CASSQSGGRYLETQYF. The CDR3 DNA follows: TGTGCCAGCAGCCAGAGCGGGGGGCGATATTTGGAGACCCAGTACTTC.

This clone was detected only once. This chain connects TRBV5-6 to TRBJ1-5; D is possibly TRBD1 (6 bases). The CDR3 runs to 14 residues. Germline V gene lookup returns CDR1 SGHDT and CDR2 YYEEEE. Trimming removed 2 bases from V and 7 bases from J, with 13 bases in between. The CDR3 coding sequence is TGTGCCAGCAGCTTCTGGGCAGGGGCGCAGCCCCAGCATTTT. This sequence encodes CASSFWAGAQPQHF.

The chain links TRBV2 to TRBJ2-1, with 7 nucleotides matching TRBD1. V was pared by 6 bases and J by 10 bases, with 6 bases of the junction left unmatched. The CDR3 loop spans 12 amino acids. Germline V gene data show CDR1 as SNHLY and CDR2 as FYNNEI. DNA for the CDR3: TGTGCCAGCAGCAGACAGGGTCCAGAGCAGTTCTTC. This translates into CASSRQGPEQFF.

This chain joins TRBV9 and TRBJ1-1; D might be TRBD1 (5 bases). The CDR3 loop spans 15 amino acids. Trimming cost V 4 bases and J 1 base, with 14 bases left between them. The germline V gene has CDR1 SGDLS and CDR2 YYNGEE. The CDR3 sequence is CASSLRGGTNTEAFF. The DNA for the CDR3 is TGTGCCAGCAGCCTCCGGGGGGGGACGAACACTGAAGCTTTCTTT.

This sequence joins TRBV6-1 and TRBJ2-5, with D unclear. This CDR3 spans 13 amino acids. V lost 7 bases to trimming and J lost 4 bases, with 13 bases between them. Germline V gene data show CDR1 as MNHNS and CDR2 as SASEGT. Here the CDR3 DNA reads TGTGCCAGCACTTTCTGGGCCCGAGAGACCCAGTACTTC. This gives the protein CASTFWARETQYF.

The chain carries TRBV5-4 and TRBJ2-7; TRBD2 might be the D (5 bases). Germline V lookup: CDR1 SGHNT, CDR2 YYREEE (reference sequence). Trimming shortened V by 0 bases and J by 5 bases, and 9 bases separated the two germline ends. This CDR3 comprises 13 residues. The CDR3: CASSLVGSNEQYF. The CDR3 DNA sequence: TGTGCCAGCAGCTTGGTTGGGAGCAACGAGCAGTACTTC.

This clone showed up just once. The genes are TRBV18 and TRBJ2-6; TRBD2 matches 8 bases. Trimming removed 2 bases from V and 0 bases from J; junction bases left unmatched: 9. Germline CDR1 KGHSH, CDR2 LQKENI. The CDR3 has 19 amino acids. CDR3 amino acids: CASSPFPAGDYSGANVLTF. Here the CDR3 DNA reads TGTGCCAGCTCACCATTTCCAGCGGGGGATTACTCTGGGGCCAACGTCCTGACTTTC. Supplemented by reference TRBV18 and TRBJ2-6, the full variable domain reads NAGVMQNPRHLVRRRGQEARLRCSPMKGHSHVYWYRQLPEEGLKFMVYLQKENIIDESGMPKERFSAEFPKEGPSILRIQQVVRGDSAAYFCASSPFPAGDYSGANVLTFGAGSRLTVL.

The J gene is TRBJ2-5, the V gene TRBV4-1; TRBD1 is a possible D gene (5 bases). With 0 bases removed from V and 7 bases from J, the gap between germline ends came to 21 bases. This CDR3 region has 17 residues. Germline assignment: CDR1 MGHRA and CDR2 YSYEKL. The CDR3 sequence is CASSQDMGQGTYPTQYF. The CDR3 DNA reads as TGCGCCAGCAGCCAAGATATGGGCCAGGGCACATATCCGACCCAGTACTTC.

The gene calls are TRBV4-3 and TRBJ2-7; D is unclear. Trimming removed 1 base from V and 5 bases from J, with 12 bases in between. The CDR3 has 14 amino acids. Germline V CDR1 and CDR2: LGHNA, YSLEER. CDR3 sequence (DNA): TGCGCCAGCAGCCAAGCTCCGGGTTTCGACGAGCAGTACTTC. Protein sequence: CASSQAPGFDEQYF.

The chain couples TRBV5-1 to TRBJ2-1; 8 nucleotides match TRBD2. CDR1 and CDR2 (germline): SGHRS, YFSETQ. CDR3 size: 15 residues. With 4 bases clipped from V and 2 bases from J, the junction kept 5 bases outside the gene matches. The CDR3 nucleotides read TGCGCCAGCAGCCCCTCGGGGGGGACCTACAATGAGCAGTTCTTC. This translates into CASSPSGGTYNEQFF.

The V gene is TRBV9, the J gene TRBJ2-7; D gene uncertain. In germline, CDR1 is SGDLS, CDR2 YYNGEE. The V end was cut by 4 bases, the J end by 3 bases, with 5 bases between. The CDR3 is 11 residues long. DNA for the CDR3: TGTGCCAGCAGCACTGGCTACGAGCAGTACTTC. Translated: CASSTGYEQYF.

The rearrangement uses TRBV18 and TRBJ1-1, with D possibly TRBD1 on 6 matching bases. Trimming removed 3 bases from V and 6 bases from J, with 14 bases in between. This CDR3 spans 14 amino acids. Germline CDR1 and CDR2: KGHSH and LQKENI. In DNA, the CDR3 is TGTGCCAGCTCACCTCCCGGGACATCGGCTGAAGCTTTCTTT. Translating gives CASSPPGTSAEAFF.

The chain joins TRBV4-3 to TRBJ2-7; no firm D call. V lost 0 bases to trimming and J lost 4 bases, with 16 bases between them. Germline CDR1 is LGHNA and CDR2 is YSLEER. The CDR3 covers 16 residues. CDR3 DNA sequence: TGCGCCAGCAGCCAAGATCATTTTCGCGGAGAATACGAGCAGTACTTC. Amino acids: CASSQDHFRGEYEQYF.

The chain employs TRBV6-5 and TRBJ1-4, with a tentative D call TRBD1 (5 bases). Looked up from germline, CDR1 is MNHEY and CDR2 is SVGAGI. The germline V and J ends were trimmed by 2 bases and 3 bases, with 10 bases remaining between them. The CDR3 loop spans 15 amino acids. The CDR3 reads CASSYSREPNEKLFF. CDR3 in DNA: TGTGCCAGCAGTTACAGCAGGGAACCTAATGAAAAACTGTTTTTT.

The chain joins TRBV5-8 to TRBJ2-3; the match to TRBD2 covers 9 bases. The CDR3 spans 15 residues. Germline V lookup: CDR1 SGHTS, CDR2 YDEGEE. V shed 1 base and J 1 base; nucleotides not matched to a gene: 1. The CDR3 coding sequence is TGTGCCAGCAGCTTGTGGACTAGCGGCACAGATACGCAGTATTTT. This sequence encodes CASSLWTSGTDTQYF.